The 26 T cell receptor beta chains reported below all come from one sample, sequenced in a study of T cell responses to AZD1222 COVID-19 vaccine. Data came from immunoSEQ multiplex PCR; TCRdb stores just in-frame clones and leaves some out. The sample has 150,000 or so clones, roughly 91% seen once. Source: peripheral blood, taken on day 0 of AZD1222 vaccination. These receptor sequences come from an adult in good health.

The CDR3 bases are TGTGCCAGTGGGAGGAGGTCGGGACAGAGTAGCAATCAGCCCCAGCATTTT. Amino acid sequence: CASGRRSGQSSNQPQHF. This chain uses TRBV19 with TRBJ1-5; 7 bases are shared with TRBD1. CDR1 and CDR2 (germline): LNHDA, SQIVND (reference sequence). V lost 8 bases to trimming and J lost 0 bases; unmatched junction nucleotides: 13. The CDR3 has 17 amino acids.

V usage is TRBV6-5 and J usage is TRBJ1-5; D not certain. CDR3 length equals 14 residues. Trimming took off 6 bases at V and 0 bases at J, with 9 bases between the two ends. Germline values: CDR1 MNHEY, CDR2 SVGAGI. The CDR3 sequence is CASRGPVSNQPQHF. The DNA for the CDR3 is TGTGCCAGCAGAGGACCGGTTAGCAATCAGCCCCAGCATTTT.

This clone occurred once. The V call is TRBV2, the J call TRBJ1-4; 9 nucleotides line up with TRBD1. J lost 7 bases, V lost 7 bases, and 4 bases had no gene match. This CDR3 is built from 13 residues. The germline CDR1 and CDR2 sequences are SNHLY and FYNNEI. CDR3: CASTGQGLEKLFF. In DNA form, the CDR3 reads TGTGCCAGCACGGGACAGGGTCTTGAAAAACTGTTTTTT.

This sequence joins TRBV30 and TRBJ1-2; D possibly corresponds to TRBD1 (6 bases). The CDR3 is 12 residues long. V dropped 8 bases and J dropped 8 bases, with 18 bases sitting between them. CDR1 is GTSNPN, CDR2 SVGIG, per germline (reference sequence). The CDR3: CAPPGGALGYTF. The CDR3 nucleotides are TGTGCCCCCCCGGGGGGGGCTCTCGGCTACACCTTC.

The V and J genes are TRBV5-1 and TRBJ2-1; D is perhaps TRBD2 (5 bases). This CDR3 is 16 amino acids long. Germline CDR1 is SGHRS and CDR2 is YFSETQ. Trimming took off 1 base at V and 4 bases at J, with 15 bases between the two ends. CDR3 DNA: TGCGCCAGCAGCTTGAATGTGGGAGTGGGGTACAATGAGCAGTTCTTC. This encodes CASSLNVGVGYNEQFF.

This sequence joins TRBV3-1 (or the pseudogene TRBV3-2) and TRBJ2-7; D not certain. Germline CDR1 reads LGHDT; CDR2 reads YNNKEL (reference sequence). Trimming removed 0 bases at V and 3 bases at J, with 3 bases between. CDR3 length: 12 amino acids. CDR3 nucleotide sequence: TGTGCCAGCAGCCAAGATTACTACGAGCAGTACTTC. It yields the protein CASSQDYYEQYF.

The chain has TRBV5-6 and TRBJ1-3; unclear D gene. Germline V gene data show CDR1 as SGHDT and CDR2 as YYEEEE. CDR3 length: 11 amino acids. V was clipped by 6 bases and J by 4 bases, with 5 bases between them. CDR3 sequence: CASKGGNTIYF. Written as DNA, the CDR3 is TGTGCCAGCAAGGGCGGAAACACCATATATTTT.

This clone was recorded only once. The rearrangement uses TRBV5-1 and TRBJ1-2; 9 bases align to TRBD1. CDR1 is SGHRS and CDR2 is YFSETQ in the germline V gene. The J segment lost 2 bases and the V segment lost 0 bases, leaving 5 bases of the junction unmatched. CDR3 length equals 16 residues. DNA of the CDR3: TGCGCCAGCAGCTTGGTCTGGACAGGGGAAAACTATGGCTACACCTTC. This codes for CASSLVWTGENYGYTF.

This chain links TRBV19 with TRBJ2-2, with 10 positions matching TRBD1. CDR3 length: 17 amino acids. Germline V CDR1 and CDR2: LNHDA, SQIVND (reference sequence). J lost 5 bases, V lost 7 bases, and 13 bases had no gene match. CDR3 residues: CASTLTGGFVGTGELFF. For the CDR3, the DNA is TGTGCCAGTACCTTGACAGGGGGCTTCGTCGGGACCGGGGAGCTGTTTTTT.

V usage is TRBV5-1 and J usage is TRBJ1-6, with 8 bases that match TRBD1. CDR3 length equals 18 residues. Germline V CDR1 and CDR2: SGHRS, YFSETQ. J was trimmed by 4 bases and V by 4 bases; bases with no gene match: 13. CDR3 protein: CASSPGGTGGRYNSPLHF. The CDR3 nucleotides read TGCGCCAGCAGCCCAGGGGGGACAGGAGGACGGTATAATTCACCCCTCCACTTT.

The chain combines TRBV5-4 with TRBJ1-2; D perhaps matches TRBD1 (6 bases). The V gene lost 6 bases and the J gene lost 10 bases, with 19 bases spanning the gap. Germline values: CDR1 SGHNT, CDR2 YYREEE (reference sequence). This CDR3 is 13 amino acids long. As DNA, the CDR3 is TGTGCCAGCACCAATGGAGGGGGGGGCGCCTACACCTTC. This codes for CASTNGGGGAYTF.

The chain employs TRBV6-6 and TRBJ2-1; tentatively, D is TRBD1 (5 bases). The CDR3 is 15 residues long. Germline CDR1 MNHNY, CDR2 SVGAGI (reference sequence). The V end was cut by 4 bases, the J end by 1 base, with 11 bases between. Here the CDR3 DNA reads TGTGCCAGCAGTTTCGGGCAGGGTTCCTACAATGAGCAGTTCTTC. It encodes CASSFGQGSYNEQFF.

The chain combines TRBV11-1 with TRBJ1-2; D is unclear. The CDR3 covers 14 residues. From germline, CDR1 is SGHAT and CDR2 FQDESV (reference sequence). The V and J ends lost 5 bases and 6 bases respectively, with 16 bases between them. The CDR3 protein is CASSEEPGSHGYTF. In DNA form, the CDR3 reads TGTGCCAGCAGCGAAGAACCCGGGTCTCATGGCTACACCTTC. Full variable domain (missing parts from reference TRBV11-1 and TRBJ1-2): EAEVAQSPRYKITEKSQAVAFWCDPISGHATLYWYRQILGQGPELLVQFQDESVVDDSQLPKDRFSAERLKGVDSTLKIQPAELGDSAMYLCASSEEPGSHGYTFGSGTRLTVV.

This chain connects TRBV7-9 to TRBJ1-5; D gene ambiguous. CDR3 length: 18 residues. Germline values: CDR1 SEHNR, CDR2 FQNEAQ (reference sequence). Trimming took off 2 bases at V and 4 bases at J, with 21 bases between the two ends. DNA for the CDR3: TGTGCCAGCAGCTTATCGGCTGACCGGACCCTTAGTAATCAGCCCCAGCATTTT. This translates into CASSLSADRTLSNQPQHF.

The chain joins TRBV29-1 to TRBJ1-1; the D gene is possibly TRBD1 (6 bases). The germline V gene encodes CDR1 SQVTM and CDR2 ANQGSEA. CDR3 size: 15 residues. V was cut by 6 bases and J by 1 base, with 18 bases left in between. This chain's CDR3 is CSVRTTGTQNTEAFF. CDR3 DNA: TGCAGCGTCCGAACCACCGGGACACAGAACACTGAAGCTTTCTTT.

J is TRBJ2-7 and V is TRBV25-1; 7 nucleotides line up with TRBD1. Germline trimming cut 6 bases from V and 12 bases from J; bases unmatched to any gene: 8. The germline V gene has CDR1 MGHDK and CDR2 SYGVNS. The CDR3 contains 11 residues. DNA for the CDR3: TGTGCCAGCAGGCGGACAGGTTACCTGTACGTC. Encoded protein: CASRRTGYLYV.

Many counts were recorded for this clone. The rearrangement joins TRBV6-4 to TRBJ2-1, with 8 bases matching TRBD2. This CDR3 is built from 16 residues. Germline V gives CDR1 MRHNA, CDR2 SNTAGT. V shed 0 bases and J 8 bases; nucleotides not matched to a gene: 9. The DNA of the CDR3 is TGTGCCAGCAGTGACTCGAGGTCGGGAGGGCCCGATGAGCAGTTCTTC. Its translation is CASSDSRSGGPDEQFF.

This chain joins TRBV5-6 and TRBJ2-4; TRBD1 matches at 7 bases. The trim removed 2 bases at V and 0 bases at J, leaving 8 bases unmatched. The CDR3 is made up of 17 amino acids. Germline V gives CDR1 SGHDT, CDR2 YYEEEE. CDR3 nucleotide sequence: TGTGCCAGCAGCTTCGGGACAGCTACTCTAGCCAAAAACATTCAGTACTTC. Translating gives CASSFGTATLAKNIQYF.

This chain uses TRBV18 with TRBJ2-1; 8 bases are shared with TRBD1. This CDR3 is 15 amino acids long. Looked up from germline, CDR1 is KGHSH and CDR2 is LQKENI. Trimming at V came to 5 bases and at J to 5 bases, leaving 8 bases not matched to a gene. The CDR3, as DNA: TGTGCCAGCTCATCCCCCGGGACAGGCCACAATGAGCAGTTCTTC. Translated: CASSSPGTGHNEQFF. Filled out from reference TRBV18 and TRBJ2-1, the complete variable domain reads NAGVMQNPRHLVRRRGQEARLRCSPMKGHSHVYWYRQLPEEGLKFMVYLQKENIIDESGMPKERFSAEFPKEGPSILRIQQVVRGDSAAYFCASSSPGTGHNEQFFGPGTRLTVL.

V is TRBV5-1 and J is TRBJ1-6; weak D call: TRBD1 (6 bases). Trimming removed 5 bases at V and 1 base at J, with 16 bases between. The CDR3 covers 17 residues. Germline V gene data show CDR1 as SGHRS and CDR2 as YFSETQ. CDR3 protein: CASRQGTPQSYNSPLHF. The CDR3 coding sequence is TGCGCCAGCAGGCAGGGGACCCCTCAATCCTATAATTCACCCCTCCACTTT.

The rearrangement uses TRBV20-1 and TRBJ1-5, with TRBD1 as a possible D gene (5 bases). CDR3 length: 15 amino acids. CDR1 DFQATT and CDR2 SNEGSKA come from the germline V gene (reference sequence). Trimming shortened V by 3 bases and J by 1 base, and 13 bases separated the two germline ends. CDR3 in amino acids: CSASYMGGSNQPQHF. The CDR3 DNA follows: TGCAGTGCTAGTTATATGGGGGGAAGCAATCAGCCCCAGCATTTT.

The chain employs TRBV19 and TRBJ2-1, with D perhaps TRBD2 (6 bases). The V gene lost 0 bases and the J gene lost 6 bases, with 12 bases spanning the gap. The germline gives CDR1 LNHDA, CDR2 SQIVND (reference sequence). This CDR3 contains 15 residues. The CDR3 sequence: CASSIDPGLSNEQFF. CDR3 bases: TGTGCCAGTAGTATAGACCCGGGACTTTCCAATGAGCAGTTCTTC.

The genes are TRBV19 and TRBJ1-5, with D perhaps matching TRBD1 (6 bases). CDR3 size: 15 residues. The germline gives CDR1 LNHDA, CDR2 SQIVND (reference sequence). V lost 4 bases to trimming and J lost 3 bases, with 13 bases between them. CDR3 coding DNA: TGTGCCAGTAGTAAAGGACAGTCCTTCAATCAGCCCCAGCATTTT. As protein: CASSKGQSFNQPQHF.

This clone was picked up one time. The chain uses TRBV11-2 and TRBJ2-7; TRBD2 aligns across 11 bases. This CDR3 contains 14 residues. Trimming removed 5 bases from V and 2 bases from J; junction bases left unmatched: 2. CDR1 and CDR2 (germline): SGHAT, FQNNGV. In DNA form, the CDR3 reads TGTGCCAGCAGCAAACTAGCGGGAGCCTACGAGCAGTACTTC. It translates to CASSKLAGAYEQYF. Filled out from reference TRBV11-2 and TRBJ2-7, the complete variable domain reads EAGVAQSPRYKIIEKRQSVAFWCNPISGHATLYWYQQILGQGPKLLIQFQNNGVVDDSQLPKDRFSAERLKGVDSTLKIQPAKLEDSAVYLCASSKLAGAYEQYFGPGTRLTVT.

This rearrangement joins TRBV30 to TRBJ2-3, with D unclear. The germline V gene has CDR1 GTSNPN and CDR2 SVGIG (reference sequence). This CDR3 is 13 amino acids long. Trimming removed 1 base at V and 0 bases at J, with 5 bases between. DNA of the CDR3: TGTGCCTGGAGTGGCCTAAGCACAGATACGCAGTATTTT. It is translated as CAWSGLSTDTQYF.

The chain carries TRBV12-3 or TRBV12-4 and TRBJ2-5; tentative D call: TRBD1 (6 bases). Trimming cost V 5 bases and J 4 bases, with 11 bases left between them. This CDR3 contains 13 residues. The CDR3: CASSLQGRETQYF. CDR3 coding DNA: TGTGCCAGCAGTCTACAGGGAAGAGAGACCCAGTACTTC.